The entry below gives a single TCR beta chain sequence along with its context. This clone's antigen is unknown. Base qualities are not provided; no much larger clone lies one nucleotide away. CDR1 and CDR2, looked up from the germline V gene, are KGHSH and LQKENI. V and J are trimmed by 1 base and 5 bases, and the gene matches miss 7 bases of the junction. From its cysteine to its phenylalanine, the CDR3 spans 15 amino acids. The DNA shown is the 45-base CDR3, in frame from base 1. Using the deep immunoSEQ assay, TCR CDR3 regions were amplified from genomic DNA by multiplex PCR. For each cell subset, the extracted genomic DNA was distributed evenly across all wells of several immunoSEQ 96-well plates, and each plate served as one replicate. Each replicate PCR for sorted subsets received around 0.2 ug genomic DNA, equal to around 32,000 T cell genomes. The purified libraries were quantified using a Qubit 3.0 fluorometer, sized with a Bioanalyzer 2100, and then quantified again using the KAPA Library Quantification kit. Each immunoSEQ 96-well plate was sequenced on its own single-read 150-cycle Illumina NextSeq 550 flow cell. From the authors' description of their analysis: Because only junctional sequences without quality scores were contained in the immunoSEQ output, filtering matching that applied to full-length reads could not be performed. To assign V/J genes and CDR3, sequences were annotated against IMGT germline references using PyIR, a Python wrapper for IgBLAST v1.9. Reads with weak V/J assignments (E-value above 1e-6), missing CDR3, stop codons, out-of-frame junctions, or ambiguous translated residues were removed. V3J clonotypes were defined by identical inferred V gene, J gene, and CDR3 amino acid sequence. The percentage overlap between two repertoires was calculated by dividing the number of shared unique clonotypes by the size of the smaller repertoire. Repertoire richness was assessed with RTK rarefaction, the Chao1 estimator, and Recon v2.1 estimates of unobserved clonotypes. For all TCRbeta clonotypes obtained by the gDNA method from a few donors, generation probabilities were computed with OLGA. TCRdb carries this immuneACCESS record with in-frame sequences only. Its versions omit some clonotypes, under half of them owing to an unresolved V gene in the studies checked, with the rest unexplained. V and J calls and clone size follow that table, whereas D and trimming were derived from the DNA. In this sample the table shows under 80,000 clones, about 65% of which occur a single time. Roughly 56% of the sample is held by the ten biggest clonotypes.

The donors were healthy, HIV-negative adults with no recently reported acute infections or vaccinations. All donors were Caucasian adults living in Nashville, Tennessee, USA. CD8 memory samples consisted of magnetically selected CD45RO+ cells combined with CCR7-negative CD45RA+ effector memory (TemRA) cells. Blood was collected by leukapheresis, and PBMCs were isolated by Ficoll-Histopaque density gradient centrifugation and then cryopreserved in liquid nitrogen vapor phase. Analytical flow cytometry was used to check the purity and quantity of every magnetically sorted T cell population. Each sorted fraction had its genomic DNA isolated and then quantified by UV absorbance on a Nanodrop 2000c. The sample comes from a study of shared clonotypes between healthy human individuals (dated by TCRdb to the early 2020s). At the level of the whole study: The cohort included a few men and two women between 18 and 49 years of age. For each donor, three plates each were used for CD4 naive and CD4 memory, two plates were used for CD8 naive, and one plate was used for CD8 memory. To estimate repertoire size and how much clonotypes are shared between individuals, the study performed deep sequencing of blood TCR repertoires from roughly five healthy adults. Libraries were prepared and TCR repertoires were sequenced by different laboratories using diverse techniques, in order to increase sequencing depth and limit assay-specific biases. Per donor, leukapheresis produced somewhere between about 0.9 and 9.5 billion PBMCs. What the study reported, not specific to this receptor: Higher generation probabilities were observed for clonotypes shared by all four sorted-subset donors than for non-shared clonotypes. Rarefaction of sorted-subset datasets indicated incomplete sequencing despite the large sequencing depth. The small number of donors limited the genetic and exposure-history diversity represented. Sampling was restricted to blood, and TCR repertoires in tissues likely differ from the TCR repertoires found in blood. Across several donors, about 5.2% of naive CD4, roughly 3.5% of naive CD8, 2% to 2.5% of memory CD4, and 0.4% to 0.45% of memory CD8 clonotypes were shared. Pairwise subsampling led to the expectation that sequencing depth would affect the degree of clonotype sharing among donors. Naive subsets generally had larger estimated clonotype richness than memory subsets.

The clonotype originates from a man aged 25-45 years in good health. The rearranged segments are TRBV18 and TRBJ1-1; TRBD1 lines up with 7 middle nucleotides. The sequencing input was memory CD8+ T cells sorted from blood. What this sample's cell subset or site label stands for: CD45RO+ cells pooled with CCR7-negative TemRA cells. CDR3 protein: CASSPRAGGETEAFF. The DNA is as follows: TGTGCCAGCTCACCACGCGCAGGGGGTGAAACTGAAGCTTTCTTT.